A single sample is the source of the 22 T cell receptor beta chains below, sequenced in a study of T cell repertoires in cytomegalovirus infection. Their cognate antigens are unknown. TCRdb fed the reads into MiXCR, producing one record per CDR3 protein. The sample consists of about half a million distinct CDR3 sequences, roughly 34% of them appearing once. Sequencing used cultured PBMCs, obtained from culture after CMV antigen stimulation. These TCRs come from a human donor in good health (CMV status not recorded). Some clones in this sample may be carry-over from other donors' samples.

This sequence joins TRBV12-3 or TRBV12-4 and TRBJ2-1; D call uncertain. V lost 3 bases to trimming and J lost 0 bases, with 15 bases between them. The CDR3 has 17 residues. CDR3 nucleotide sequence: TGTGCCAGCAGTTTTCTGCTAAAGGAGAGCTCCTACAATGAGCAGTTCTTC. Translation gives CASSFLLKESSYNEQFF.

V is TRBV5-1 and J is TRBJ1-3; no reliable D call. The germline V and J ends were trimmed by 3 bases and 0 bases, with 10 bases remaining between them. Germline-derived CDR1 and CDR2 are SGHRS and YFSETQ. The CDR3 totals 15 residues. CDR3 bases: TGCGCCAGCAGCTATGGGAAGATCTCTGGAAACACCATATATTTT. Protein product: CASSYGKISGNTIYF.

The V and J genes are TRBV4-3 and TRBJ2-1; possibly TRBD1 or TRBD2 for D (5 bases each). V was pared by 5 bases and J by 4 bases, with 18 bases between. Germline V CDR1 and CDR2: LGHNA, YSLEER. This CDR3 has 16 amino acids. CDR3 DNA sequence: TGCGCCAGCAGCAGAGGAGAGGGGAGCTCATACAATGAGCAGTTCTTC. Translated: CASSRGEGSSYNEQFF.

This sequence joins TRBV12-3 or TRBV12-4 and TRBJ2-6; D gene uncertain. This CDR3 contains 12 residues. V lost 0 bases and J lost 11, with 5 bases in between. CDR3: CASSLASDVLTF. The CDR3, as DNA: TGTGCCAGCAGTTTAGCCTCCGACGTCCTGACTTTC.

Here the CDR3 reads CASSLAVVDTQYF. CDR3 coding DNA: TGTGCCAGCAGCTTAGCGGTGGTGGATACGCAGTATTTT. The chain employs TRBV7-9 and TRBJ2-3; D remains unclear. Germline CDR1 is SEHNR and CDR2 is FQNEAQ (reference sequence). The CDR3 is 13 residues long. With 0 bases removed from V and 6 bases from J, the gap between germline ends came to 7 bases.

The CDR3 region has the DNA TGCAGTGCTAGTTCCGGGTCCGTAAGCTCTGGGGCCAACGTCCTGACTTTC. Translated, it gives CSASSGSVSSGANVLTF. The chain couples TRBV20-1 to TRBJ2-6, with D hard to call. V lost 3 bases and J 0 bases, leaving 15 bases between the germline ends. The germline V gene encodes CDR1 DFQATT and CDR2 SNEGSKA (reference sequence). This CDR3 has 17 amino acids.

This clonotype was recorded many times. The rearrangement uses TRBV6-2 or TRBV6-3 and TRBJ2-1; 8 positions match TRBD2. The J segment lost 3 bases and the V segment lost 6 bases, leaving 10 bases of the junction unmatched. The CDR3 extends over 16 amino acids. CDR1 and CDR2 (germline): MNHEY, SVGEGT. The CDR3 loop is CASRTPVTSGYNEQFF. The CDR3 nucleotides read TGTGCCAGCAGGACGCCCGTCACTAGCGGCTACAATGAGCAGTTCTTC.

The rearrangement uses TRBV5-1 and TRBJ2-5, with TRBD2 matching over 8 bases. This CDR3 is built from 14 residues. V dropped 7 bases and J dropped 5; count of bases not matched to a gene: 10. Looked up from germline, CDR1 is SGHRS and CDR2 is YFSETQ. The CDR3 here is CASYSPGLGETQYF. CDR3 bases: TGCGCCAGCTACAGTCCGGGACTAGGGGAGACCCAGTACTTC.

This sequence joins TRBV19 and TRBJ2-1; 10 nucleotides line up with TRBD2. Germline trimming cut 7 bases from V and 4 bases from J; bases unmatched to any gene: 13. The CDR3 runs to 17 residues. CDR1 and CDR2 (germline): LNHDA, SQIVND (reference sequence). The DNA for the CDR3 is TGTGCCAGTACCCTAACCCTAGGACTAGCGGAGTACAATGAGCAGTTCTTC. Translated, it gives CASTLTLGLAEYNEQFF.

The rearrangement uses TRBV3-1 and TRBJ2-1; D possibly uses TRBD1 or TRBD2 (6 bases each). This CDR3 spans 14 amino acids. Per the germline V gene, CDR1 is LGHDT and CDR2 is YNNKEL (reference sequence). Trimming cost V 4 bases and J 7 bases, with 14 bases left between them. CDR3 coding DNA: TGTGCCAGCAGCCTGACTAGGGGGGAAAATGAGCAGTTCTTC. As protein: CASSLTRGENEQFF.

In nucleotides, the CDR3 is TGTGCCAGCAGGGATGACAGGGGAAATGGCTACACCTTC. It is translated as CASRDDRGNGYTF. The genes are TRBV7-4 and TRBJ1-2; 8 bases agree with TRBD1. This CDR3 has 13 amino acids. V lost 6 bases and J lost 6; bases outside the gene matches: 6. Germline assignment: CDR1 SGHVT and CDR2 SQSDAQ.

The J gene is TRBJ2-1, the V gene TRBV19, with a tentative D call TRBD2 (6 bases). Trimming pared 4 bases from V and 8 bases from J, leaving 24 bases between. The germline gives CDR1 LNHDA, CDR2 SQIVND (reference sequence). The CDR3 runs 17 residues. The CDR3 bases are TGTGCCAGTAGTACCCCCCTTCGAGCGGGCTCTGGGTATGAGCAGTTCTTC. Translated: CASSTPLRAGSGYEQFF.

The chain is built from TRBV11-3 and TRBJ2-2, with TRBD2 matching 9 bases. The CDR3 has 16 amino acids. The germline V gene encodes CDR1 SGHNT and CDR2 YENEEA. V lost 6 bases and J lost 5; bases outside the gene matches: 10. CDR3: CASSREGLAGTGELFF. For the CDR3, the DNA is TGTGCCAGCAGTCGAGAGGGCCTAGCGGGAACCGGGGAGCTGTTTTTT.

The rearrangement links TRBV7-2 to TRBJ2-1; the D gene is possibly TRBD1 (6 bases). Germline CDR1 reads SGHTA; CDR2 reads FQGNSA. The CDR3 loop spans 14 amino acids. The V gene lost 2 bases and the J gene lost 5 bases, with 10 bases spanning the gap. This CDR3 reads CASSLIPGDNEQFF. The CDR3 bases are TGTGCCAGCAGCTTAATCCCAGGGGACAATGAGCAGTTCTTC. Variable domain in full (rest from reference TRBV7-2 and TRBJ2-1): GAGVSQSPSNKVTEKGKDVELRCDPISGHTALYWYRQSLGQGLEFLIYFQGNSAPDKSGLPSDRFSAERTGGSVSTLTIQRTQQEDSAVYLCASSLIPGDNEQFFGPGTRLTVL.

The chain recombines TRBV29-1 with TRBJ2-6; the D gene is possibly TRBD2 (6 bases). Germline V gene data show CDR1 as SQVTM and CDR2 as ANQGSEA. The CDR3 totals 16 residues. Trimming cost V 4 bases and J 1 base, with 14 bases left between them. The CDR3 here is CSVVWRGSSGANVLTF. In DNA, the CDR3 is TGCAGCGTTGTTTGGCGGGGCAGTTCTGGGGCCAACGTCCTGACTTTC.

There are a few counts of this clonotype. The rearrangement joins TRBV15 to TRBJ2-2, with TRBD1 matching over 9 bases. CDR3 size: 15 residues. Trimming at V came to 1 base and at J to 5 bases, leaving 2 bases not matched to a gene. Germline values: CDR1 LNHNV, CDR2 YYDKDF (reference sequence). CDR3 sequence (DNA): TGTGCCACCAGCAGAGGGGGACAGGGAACCGGGGAGCTGTTTTTT. It translates to CATSRGGQGTGELFF.

The V gene is TRBV7-9, the J gene TRBJ1-1; D is uncertain. The V gene's germline CDR1 is SEHNR and CDR2 FQNEAQ (reference sequence). This CDR3 comprises 12 residues. Trimming cost V 1 base and J 7 bases, with 7 bases left between them. CDR3 DNA sequence: TGTGCCAGCAGCTTAGGGAAACGTGAAGCTTTCTTT. Translating it yields CASSLGKREAFF.

The chain carries TRBV29-1 and TRBJ2-1; tentatively, D is TRBD1 (8 bases). This CDR3 is 14 amino acids long. Germline CDR1 and CDR2: SQVTM and ANQGSEA. V lost 7 bases and J lost 9, with 22 bases in between. CDR3 protein: CSAVRGDRFSEQFF. The CDR3 DNA reads as TGCAGCGCCGTTCGGGGGGACAGGTTCAGTGAGCAGTTCTTC.

The V and J genes are TRBV6-1 and TRBJ1-2; no definite D call. Germline V CDR1 and CDR2: MNHNS, SASEGT. V was clipped by 1 base and J by 3 bases, with 6 bases between them. There are 13 residues in the CDR3. CDR3 sequence: CASSEVTDYGYTF. The CDR3 bases are TGTGCCAGCAGTGAAGTCACAGACTATGGCTACACCTTC.

In nucleotides, the CDR3 is TGTGCCAGCAGCTCAGAGGGGGGGGGAGCTAACGAGCAGTACGTC. Its protein product is CASSSEGGGANEQYV. The rearrangement joins TRBV7-9 to TRBJ2-7; TRBD2 is a possible D gene (7 bases). Germline-derived CDR1 and CDR2 are SEHNR and FQNEAQ (reference sequence). The CDR3 has 15 amino acids. V was shortened by 4 bases and J by 5 bases, with 18 bases between the two germline ends.

The genes are TRBV20-1 and TRBJ2-1, with TRBD2 matching 8 bases. V lost 6 bases, J lost 4 bases, and 8 bases stayed unmatched. Per germline, CDR1 DFQATT and CDR2 SNEGSKA (reference sequence). The CDR3 has 14 residues. The CDR3 is CSAARPSGYNEQFF. The CDR3 DNA reads as TGCAGTGCGGCCAGGCCTAGCGGGTACAATGAGCAGTTCTTC.

This clonotype was observed a few times. The chain is built from TRBV7-8 and TRBJ2-7, with 9 bases fitting TRBD1. The CDR3 sequence is 14 residues long. CDR1 is SGHVS and CDR2 is FQNEAQ in the germline V gene. V shed 1 base and J 3 bases; nucleotides not matched to a gene: 1. CDR3 in DNA: TGTGCCAGCAGCTTAGGGGACAGGGTCTACGAGCAGTACGTC. Protein: CASSLGDRVYEQYV.